These 29 T cell receptor beta chains came from one sample sequenced in a study of cytomegalovirus exposure and HLA in healthy donors. PCR was performed using 60 Vbeta and 13 Jbeta primers. Repertoires were generated with immunoSEQ multiplex PCR, while TCRdb's copy carries only in-frame clones and drops some. This table lists about 140,000 clones. Sequences were obtained from PBMCs. These receptor sequences come from a male donor in good health and CMV-seronegative.

Of note for this clone: Other DNA variants within this sample encode the same CDR3. This chain joins TRBV19 and TRBJ2-7; D perhaps matches TRBD1 (6 bases). The germline CDR1 and CDR2 sequences are LNHDA and SQIVND (reference sequence). Deletions cut 6 bases from V and 2 bases from J, with 8 bases between. The CDR3 consists of 12 residues. CDR3 amino acids: CASSSGAYEQYF. Here the CDR3 DNA reads TGTGCCAGTAGCTCAGGGGCCTACGAGCAGTACTTC.

J is TRBJ2-7 and V is TRBV5-8; D is uncertain. The CDR3 covers 12 residues. Trimming shortened V by 0 bases and J by 3 bases, and 4 bases separated the two germline ends. Per germline, CDR1 SGHTS and CDR2 YDEGEE. The CDR3 is CASSLGVYEQYF. The DNA for the CDR3 is TGTGCCAGCAGCTTGGGCGTCTACGAGCAGTACTTC.

This chain uses TRBV7-6 with TRBJ2-7; D gene ambiguous. Germline V gene data show CDR1 as SGHVS and CDR2 as FNYEAQ. Trimming pared 4 bases from V and 5 bases from J, leaving 9 bases between. The CDR3 runs to 12 residues. The CDR3 sequence: CASSSTIDEQYF. CDR3 DNA: TGTGCCAGCAGCTCAACTATCGACGAGCAGTACTTC.

The V gene is TRBV7-9, the J gene TRBJ1-1; 9 bases map to TRBD1. CDR3 length equals 13 residues. Germline loops: CDR1 SEHNR, CDR2 FQNEAQ (reference sequence). V trimming: 3 bases; J trimming: 8 bases; junction bases outside the gene matches: 4. The CDR3 loop reads CASSLVTGGEAFF. CDR3 nucleotide sequence: TGTGCCAGCAGCTTGGTGACAGGGGGGGAAGCTTTCTTT.

The V gene is TRBV7-6, the J gene TRBJ1-1, with D hard to call. CDR1 and CDR2 (germline): SGHVS, FNYEAQ. CDR3 length: 17 amino acids. Trimming took 1 base from V and 2 from J, leaving 17 bases between them. The CDR3 nucleotides read TGTGCCAGCAGCTTAGTATCCCTCCAGGCGTTCAACACTGAAGCTTTCTTT. Protein: CASSLVSLQAFNTEAFF. Variable domain in full (rest from reference TRBV7-6 and TRBJ1-1): GAGVSQSPRYKVTKRGQDVALRCDPISGHVSLYWYRQALGQGPEFLTYFNYEAQQDKSGLPNDRFSAERPEGSISTLTIQRTEQRDSAMYRCASSLVSLQAFNTEAFFGQGTRLTVV.

The CDR3 coding sequence is TGTGCCAGCAGCTTGGGGACAGGGGGCTGGTACTTC. Residues: CASSLGTGGWYF. The rearrangement uses TRBV5-5 and TRBJ2-7, with 11 bases that match TRBD1. With V trimmed by 0 bases and J by 12 bases, 2 bases remained unmatched. The CDR3 spans 12 residues. CDR1 and CDR2 (germline): SGHKS, YYEKEE (reference sequence).

The J gene is TRBJ2-7, the V gene TRBV7-2; the match to TRBD2 covers 7 bases. This CDR3 has 15 amino acids. V gave up 1 base and J gave up 4 bases; unmatched junction bases: 7. Germline assignment: CDR1 SGHTA and CDR2 FQGNSA. CDR3 DNA sequence: TGTGCCAGCAGCTTAGGGGCCGGGGGGTGGTACGAGCAGTACTTC. Amino acids: CASSLGAGGWYEQYF.

This sequence joins TRBV18 and TRBJ1-1; possibly TRBD1 for D (5 bases). The CDR3 consists of 13 residues. Germline V gives CDR1 KGHSH, CDR2 LQKENI. V lost 3 bases to trimming and J lost 4 bases, with 9 bases between them. In DNA form, the CDR3 reads TGTGCCAGCTCACCGGCAGGGCCCACTGAAGCTTTCTTT. The encoded protein is CASSPAGPTEAFF.

The chain joins TRBV19 to TRBJ1-1; tentatively, D is TRBD1 (5 bases). CDR3 size: 14 residues. Trimming stripped 6 bases from V and 0 bases from J, with 11 bases between. Germline-derived CDR1 and CDR2 are LNHDA and SQIVND (reference sequence). In DNA, the CDR3 is TGTGCCAGTAGGTCCGGGACTCTGAACACTGAAGCTTTCTTT. The encoded protein is CASRSGTLNTEAFF. Variable domain in full (rest from reference TRBV19 and TRBJ1-1): DGGITQSPKYLFRKEGQNVTLSCEQNLNHDAMYWYRQDPGQGLRLIYYSQIVNDFQKGDIAEGYSVSREKKESFPLTVTSAQKNPTAFYLCASRSGTLNTEAFFGQGTRLTVV.

The CDR3 bases are TGCGCCAGCAGCTTGGGCGGGACAGCCTTCGAGCAGTACTTC. This encodes CASSLGGTAFEQYF. The genes are TRBV5-1 and TRBJ2-7; possible D gene TRBD1, 7 bases. The length of the CDR3 is 14 residues. Trimming took 0 bases from V and 6 from J, leaving 13 bases between them. CDR1 SGHRS and CDR2 YFSETQ come from the germline V gene.

V gene TRBV6-5 combines with J gene TRBJ2-1, with 7 bases lining up with TRBD1. The CDR3 is made up of 13 amino acids. Germline V gives CDR1 MNHEY, CDR2 SVGAGI. After removal of 7 bases from V and 12 bases from J, the junction contained 12 bases not matched to a gene. The CDR3 DNA is TGTGCCAGCACCAGTAGTCAGGGGGTCTCGCAGTTCTTC. Amino acids: CASTSSQGVSQFF.

This chain links TRBV5-1 with TRBJ2-3; D gene ambiguous. Germline loops: CDR1 SGHRS, CDR2 YFSETQ. The CDR3 sequence is 14 residues long. V was clipped by 0 bases and J by 1 base, with 6 bases between them. The CDR3 region is CASSLGQRTDTQYF. The CDR3 coding sequence is TGCGCCAGCAGCTTGGGACAACGCACAGATACGCAGTATTTT.

The V and J genes are TRBV29-1 and TRBJ1-1; D gene uncertain. V lost 8 bases and J lost 4, with 17 bases in between. Germline CDR1 reads SQVTM; CDR2 reads ANQGSEA. The CDR3 has 13 residues. CDR3 residues: CSPKGYSGTEAFF. CDR3 nucleotide sequence: TGCAGCCCCAAAGGCTACAGCGGCACTGAAGCTTTCTTT.

The rearrangement uses TRBV25-1 and TRBJ1-1, with D perhaps matching TRBD1 (6 bases). CDR1 is MGHDK, CDR2 SYGVNS, per germline. V was cut by 0 bases and J by 5 bases, with 13 bases left in between. The CDR3 sequence is 15 residues long. The DNA of the CDR3 is TGTGCCAGCAGTGAATATTGGACAGCGGCGACTGAAGCTTTCTTT. This encodes CASSEYWTAATEAFF.

This rearrangement joins TRBV14 to TRBJ2-3, with D uncertain. Trimming shortened V by 2 bases and J by 4 bases, and 16 bases separated the two germline ends. The CDR3 has 16 amino acids. Germline lookup yields CDR1 SGHDN and CDR2 FVKESK. CDR3 sequence reads: CASSQIKLRIADTQYF. Written as DNA, the CDR3 is TGTGCCAGCAGCCAAATAAAACTGCGAATCGCAGATACGCAGTATTTT.

The rearrangement joins TRBV7-6 to TRBJ2-3; 10 bases are shared with TRBD2. The germline V gene has CDR1 SGHVS and CDR2 FNYEAQ. The CDR3 is 15 amino acids. The trim removed 1 base at V and 3 bases at J, leaving 1 base unmatched. CDR3 protein: CASSLGTSGTDTQYF. For the CDR3, the DNA is TGTGCCAGCAGCTTAGGGACTAGCGGAACAGATACGCAGTATTTT.

The chain links TRBV6-5 to TRBJ1-2; possibly TRBD1 for D (6 bases). Germline assignment: CDR1 MNHEY and CDR2 SVGAGI. This CDR3 spans 14 amino acids. The V and J ends lost 6 bases and 4 bases respectively, with 15 bases between them. The DNA for the CDR3 is TGTGCCAGCAGGCGACAGGACTTAATCTATGGCTACACCTTC. Residues: CASRRQDLIYGYTF.

The chain carries TRBV7-9 and TRBJ2-7, with 11 bases identical to TRBD2. The CDR3 has 15 residues. Germline trimming cut 1 base from V and 5 bases from J; bases unmatched to any gene: 4. Germline V gene sequence: CDR1 SEHNR, CDR2 FQNEAQ (reference sequence). The CDR3 sequence: CASSLEASGRHEQYF. The CDR3 DNA sequence: TGTGCCAGCAGCTTAGAGGCTAGCGGGAGGCACGAGCAGTACTTC.

This sequence joins TRBV6-5 and TRBJ1-2; D might be TRBD1 (6 bases). The V end was cut by 5 bases, the J end by 0 bases, with 7 bases between. This CDR3 is 13 amino acids long. Germline loops: CDR1 MNHEY, CDR2 SVGAGI. CDR3: CASSRTANYGYTF. CDR3 nucleotides: TGTGCCAGCAGTCGGACAGCTAACTATGGCTACACCTTC.

The gene calls are TRBV28 and TRBJ1-2, with a weak D call TRBD1 (5 bases). In germline, CDR1 is MDHEN, CDR2 SYDVKM. The CDR3 consists of 12 residues. Between the trimmed V and J ends, which lost 5 bases and 8 bases, there was a span of 12 bases. The DNA of the CDR3 is TGTGCCAGCAGTCCAACAGGAAGGGGCTACACCTTC. This translates into CASSPTGRGYTF.

The V and J genes are TRBV18 and TRBJ1-2; D ambiguous. Germline V gives CDR1 KGHSH, CDR2 LQKENI. Trimming pared 3 bases from V and 4 bases from J, leaving 9 bases between. CDR3 length: 13 residues. CDR3 protein: CASSPGRAYGYTF. For the CDR3, the DNA is TGTGCCAGCTCACCCGGGAGAGCCTATGGCTACACCTTC.

The genes are TRBV5-6 and TRBJ1-2, with 7 bases identical to TRBD1. The V segment lost 0 bases and the J segment 2 bases; nucleotides outside the gene matches: 7. The CDR3 length is 16 residues. In germline, CDR1 is SGHDT, CDR2 YYEEEE. CDR3 amino acids: CASSLGGRTGNYGYTF. For the CDR3, the DNA is TGTGCCAGCAGCTTGGGGGGGCGGACAGGCAACTATGGCTACACCTTC.

This chain uses TRBV19 with TRBJ1-5; no firm D call. The germline CDR1 and CDR2 sequences are LNHDA and SQIVND (reference sequence). V shed 7 bases and J shed 9 bases, with 13 bases lying between them. The CDR3 length is 12 residues. CDR3 residues: CASNLLLGPQHF. As DNA, the CDR3 is TGTGCCAGTAACCTGTTACTTGGGCCCCAGCATTTT.

The chain uses TRBV29-1 and TRBJ2-1, with TRBD2 matching 7 bases. CDR3 length: 16 residues. In germline, CDR1 is SQVTM, CDR2 ANQGSEA. Trimming cost V 2 bases and J 5 bases; bases outside gene matches: 12. CDR3 DNA: TGCAGCGTTGAACCAGGGCTAGCGGCCCCCGACAATGAGCAGTTCTTC. It yields the protein CSVEPGLAAPDNEQFF.

The J gene is TRBJ1-1, the V gene TRBV9; 8 bases agree with TRBD1. Germline trimming cut 3 bases from V and 2 bases from J; bases unmatched to any gene: 15. Germline V gene lookup returns CDR1 SGDLS and CDR2 YYNGEE. There are 18 residues in the CDR3. The CDR3 nucleotides read TGTGCCAGCAGCGCCACTCCTGGGGACAGGCCCAGTAACACTGAAGCTTTCTTT. Encoded protein: CASSATPGDRPSNTEAFF. Using reference TRBV9 and TRBJ1-1 for the parts outside the CDR3, the full variable domain is DSGVTQTPKHLITATGQRVTLRCSPRSGDLSVYWYQQSLDQGLQFLIQYYNGEERAKGNILERFSAQQFPDLHSELNLSSLELGDSALYFCASSATPGDRPSNTEAFFGQGTRLTVV.

The chain combines TRBV5-6 with TRBJ1-2, with D hard to call. CDR1 and CDR2 from the germline V gene are SGHDT and YYEEEE. This CDR3 contains 13 residues. The V and J ends lost 2 bases and 8 bases respectively, with 13 bases between them. The DNA of the CDR3 is TGTGCCAGCAGCTTCATAACGGAGCAAGGCTACACCTTC. This gives the protein CASSFITEQGYTF.

This chain uses TRBV2 with TRBJ2-1; D ambiguous. The CDR3 is 13 amino acids. CDR1 is SNHLY and CDR2 is FYNNEI in the germline V gene. The V and J ends lost 0 bases and 6 bases respectively, with 6 bases between them. The DNA of the CDR3 is TGTGCCAGCAGTGAAGCGCTGAGCAATGAGCAGTTCTTC. Translating it yields CASSEALSNEQFF.

The CDR3 DNA sequence: TGTGCCAGCAGTGAGGCAGGGCGGGGTGAAAAACTGTTTTTT. Translated: CASSEAGRGEKLFF. The rearrangement links TRBV2 to TRBJ1-4; D might be TRBD1 (5 bases). V lost 3 bases, J lost 7 bases, and 12 bases lay in between. This CDR3 contains 14 residues. Germline V CDR1 and CDR2: SNHLY, FYNNEI.

The chain couples TRBV30 to TRBJ1-5; 8 nucleotides align to TRBD1. The germline gives CDR1 GTSNPN, CDR2 SVGIG (reference sequence). The CDR3 is 14 residues long. V lost 4 bases to trimming and J lost 5 bases; unmatched junction nucleotides: 7. CDR3 bases: TGTGCCTGGACATCCGGACAGGGACATCAGCCCCAGCATTTT. Its translation: CAWTSGQGHQPQHF.